The subject of this entry is one TCR beta chain. Antigen unknown. Sequencing was performed with immunoSEQ multiplex PCR; in TCRdb, only in-frame clones are kept and a portion is missing. The sample has under 700,000 clones, approximately 96% seen once. This CDR3 has 12 residues. V lost 6 bases and J lost 15; bases outside the gene matches: 11. Germline CDR1 and CDR2: MDHEN and SYDVKM. This sample was taken from a study of shared clonotypes between healthy human individuals. Study-level background: Three CD4 naive, three CD4 memory, two CD8 naive and one CD8 memory plate were used per donor.

Cells designated naive CD8 were CD45RO-negative and were positively selected for CCR7, with terminally differentiated effector memory CD45RA+ cells excluded. Findings and limits, study-wide: A reduction in generation probabilities was seen for non-shared clonotypes relative to those shared by all four donors.

The source material was naive CD8+ T cells sorted from blood. The chain carries TRBV28 and TRBJ2-1; 7 bases are shared with TRBD1. The source is a woman under 40 in good health. The CDR3 is CASSIGTARTFF. The CDR3 DNA reads TGTGCCAGCAGCATTGGGACAGCCCGCACGTTCTTC.